One and the same sample provided the 14 T cell receptor beta chains below, sequenced in a study of identifying expanded T cells in peripheral blood. Profiling relied on immunoSEQ multiplex PCR, and the TCRdb table lists in-frame clones only, not all of them. The sample records about 78,000 clones, around four fifths being singletons. Material: blood. Receptor source: a person between 18 and 70 years old in good health.

J is TRBJ1-2 and V is TRBV28, with D possibly matching TRBD1 (6 bases). V was cut by 6 bases and J by 4 bases, with 12 bases left in between. The germline CDR1 and CDR2 sequences are MDHEN and SYDVKM. This CDR3 contains 13 residues. The CDR3 sequence: CASSLGGAYGYTF. In DNA, the CDR3 is TGTGCCAGCAGCCTGGGGGGGGCCTATGGCTACACCTTC.

This clone was counted only a few times. J is TRBJ2-1 and V is TRBV7-8, with TRBD2 matching 10 bases. CDR3 length equals 17 residues. From germline, CDR1 is SGHVS and CDR2 FQNEAQ. V was pared by 5 bases and J by 4 bases, with 11 bases of the junction left unmatched. CDR3 DNA: TGTGCCAGCAGCCGATATCCCGCTAGCGGGGGTTACAATGAGCAGTTCTTC. Its protein product is CASSRYPASGGYNEQFF.

The chain joins TRBV18 to TRBJ1-1; TRBD1 might be the D (5 bases). The CDR3 contains 13 residues. The V end lost 5 bases, the J end lost 2 bases, and 9 bases lay between the germline ends. CDR1 and CDR2 (germline): KGHSH, LQKENI. The CDR3 region has the DNA TGTGCCAGCTCAACAGACAGTAACACTGAAGCTTTCTTT. It is translated as CASSTDSNTEAFF.

The J gene is TRBJ1-2, the V gene TRBV21-1. TRBV21-1 is an annotated pseudogene. CDR3 size: 13 residues. The CDR3 sequence: CASSKSETPGYTF. The DNA for the CDR3 is TGTGCCAGCAGCAAAAGTGAGACCCCTGGCTACACCTTC.

The CDR3 sequence is CASSESGQITEAFF. The DNA for the CDR3 is TGCGCCAGCAGCGAATCGGGACAGATCACTGAAGCTTTCTTT. The rearrangement uses TRBV5-1 and TRBJ1-1, with 7 bases matching TRBD1. CDR3 size: 14 residues. Germline assignment: CDR1 SGHRS and CDR2 YFSETQ. Trimming at V came to 4 bases and at J to 4 bases, leaving 7 bases not matched to a gene.

This chain connects TRBV7-2 to TRBJ1-1; tentative D call: TRBD1 (5 bases). Germline V lookup: CDR1 SGHTA, CDR2 FQGNSA. The CDR3 has 13 amino acids. Trimming removed 10 bases from V and 0 bases from J, with 12 bases in between. This chain's CDR3 is CATRDFVNTEAFF. The CDR3, as DNA: TGTGCCACCAGGGACTTCGTGAACACTGAAGCTTTCTTT.

The chain carries TRBV27 and TRBJ2-1; a possible D gene is TRBD2 (5 bases). CDR3 length: 16 amino acids. Germline values: CDR1 MNHEY, CDR2 SMNVEV (reference sequence). Trimming removed 5 bases from V and 3 bases from J, with 17 bases in between. Here the CDR3 reads CASSLNLGVFYNEQFF. The CDR3 DNA is TGTGCCAGCAGTCTGAACTTGGGAGTGTTCTACAATGAGCAGTTCTTC.

The V and J genes are TRBV6-6 and TRBJ1-2; a weak D match, TRBD1 (6 bases). Germline values: CDR1 MNHNY, CDR2 SVGAGI (reference sequence). V was cut by 6 bases and J by 2 bases, with 10 bases left in between. CDR3 size: 13 residues. The CDR3 here is CASRPTGNYGYTF. The CDR3 DNA follows: TGTGCCAGCAGGCCTACAGGGAACTATGGCTACACCTTC.

This clone was seen only once. The chain employs TRBV9 and TRBJ1-1; D is uncertain. Germline V gene data show CDR1 as SGDLS and CDR2 as YYNGEE. Trimming took 0 bases from V and 1 from J, leaving 19 bases between them. The length of the CDR3 is 18 residues. In DNA form, the CDR3 reads TGTGCCAGCAGCGTAGTCCCCGGATCTATTACTGGGAACACTGAAGCTTTCTTT. As protein: CASSVVPGSITGNTEAFF. Drawing the rest from reference TRBV9 and TRBJ1-1, the complete variable domain is DSGVTQTPKHLITATGQRVTLRCSPRSGDLSVYWYQQSLDQGLQFLIQYYNGEERAKGNILERFSAQQFPDLHSELNLSSLELGDSALYFCASSVVPGSITGNTEAFFGQGTRLTVV.

In the case of this clone: Other DNA sequences from this sample encode an identical CDR3 as well. The rearrangement joins TRBV6-5 to TRBJ1-2, with D tentatively TRBD1 (6 bases). V was cut by 3 bases and J by 2 bases, with 13 bases left in between. This CDR3 comprises 15 residues. Germline V lookup: CDR1 MNHEY, CDR2 SVGAGI. CDR3 coding DNA: TGTGCCAGCAGTTATTCTCCCGGACAGAACTATGGCTACACCTTC. This codes for CASSYSPGQNYGYTF.

This chain connects TRBV18 to TRBJ2-4; TRBD1 matches 7 bases. The V gene end was trimmed by 6 bases and the J gene end by 2 bases; junction bases not matched to a gene: 7. The germline V gene has CDR1 KGHSH and CDR2 LQKENI. This CDR3 is 15 amino acids long. In nucleotides, the CDR3 is TGTGCCAGCTCCCAGGACAGGAGTACCAAAAACATTCAGTACTTC. Its translation: CASSQDRSTKNIQYF.

The chain combines TRBV27 with TRBJ2-5; a possible D gene is TRBD2 (7 bases). V was shortened by 7 bases and J by 5 bases, with 20 bases between the two germline ends. The germline CDR1 and CDR2 sequences are MNHEY and SMNVEV (reference sequence). This CDR3 has 15 residues. Written as DNA, the CDR3 is TGTGCCAGCACTCTGTCGGGGGGCGCGAAGGAGACCCAGTACTTC. This gives the protein CASTLSGGAKETQYF.

The rearrangement joins TRBV10-3 to TRBJ2-7, with D tentatively TRBD1 (5 bases). This CDR3 contains 13 residues. Germline CDR1 is ENHRY and CDR2 is SYGVKD. The V end lost 6 bases, the J end lost 4 bases, and 13 bases lay between the germline ends. The CDR3 nucleotides read TGTGCCATCAGGGGGCCCTCTGATTACGAGCAGTACTTC. It codes for CAIRGPSDYEQYF.

The chain uses TRBV4-3 and TRBJ2-7, with 9 nucleotides matching TRBD1. Germline assignment: CDR1 LGHNA and CDR2 YSLEER. V dropped 1 base and J dropped 2; count of bases not matched to a gene: 3. The length of the CDR3 is 15 residues. This CDR3 reads CASSQGTGVAYEQYF. The CDR3 region has the DNA TGCGCCAGCAGCCAAGGGACAGGGGTCGCCTACGAGCAGTACTTC.